The 14 T cell receptor beta chains below come from one sample, sequenced in a study of control samples from healthy donors and cancer patients. Measured with immunoSEQ multiplex PCR; TCRdb has only the in-frame clones, and not every one. The repertoire holds about 70,000 clones, about 87% seen once, with over 25% in the top ten. The sample was blood. Source of these receptors: a man aged 45-65 years in good health.

This chain connects TRBV5-6 to TRBJ2-5; 15 positions agree with TRBD2. J was trimmed by 1 base and V by 4 bases; bases with no gene match: 5. Germline CDR1 and CDR2: SGHDT and YYEEEE. The CDR3 runs 17 residues. The CDR3 DNA reads TGTGCCAGCAGCGGGGGACTAGCGGGAGGAATCCAAGAGACCCAGTACTTC. It translates to CASSGGLAGGIQETQYF.

The rearrangement joins TRBV11-2 to TRBJ2-3; 9 nucleotides align to TRBD2. CDR3 length equals 17 residues. Germline CDR1 SGHAT, CDR2 FQNNGV. The V segment lost 5 bases and the J segment 2 bases; nucleotides outside the gene matches: 11. CDR3 DNA sequence: TGTGCCAGCAGCCCTTTGCGCCTAGCGGGGTTCACAGATACGCAGTATTTT. Its protein is CASSPLRLAGFTDTQYF.

This chain's CDR3 is CASSAETVNYGYTF. CDR3 sequence (DNA): TGTGCCAGCAGTGCAGAGACAGTTAACTATGGCTACACCTTC. The chain has TRBV25-1 and TRBJ1-2; D is perhaps TRBD1 (5 bases). CDR1 MGHDK and CDR2 SYGVNS come from the germline V gene. The CDR3 is 14 amino acids. V gave up 4 bases and J gave up 1 base, with 10 bases separating them.

The CDR3 sequence is CASSRWTGSPISNQPQHF. The CDR3 bases are TGTGCCAGCAGCAGATGGACAGGGAGCCCAATTAGCAATCAGCCCCAGCATTTT. The chain recombines TRBV21-1 with TRBJ1-5; the D call TRBD1 from the table was never checked on the DNA. TRBV21-1 is listed as a pseudogene. The CDR3 is 18 amino acids.

The chain uses TRBV7-2 and TRBJ1-1, with a possible D match to TRBD1 (5 bases). This CDR3 has 14 amino acids. The germline CDR1 and CDR2 sequences are SGHTA and FQGNSA. V was cut by 1 base and J by 5 bases, with 11 bases left in between. CDR3: CASSLEGKGTEAFF. The DNA for the CDR3 is TGTGCCAGCAGCTTAGAGGGGAAGGGAACTGAAGCTTTCTTT.

The chain employs TRBV4-2 and TRBJ1-2; D ambiguous. Germline-derived CDR1 and CDR2 are LGHNA and YNFKEQ. This CDR3 is 16 amino acids long. V was pared by 1 base and J by 5 bases, with 17 bases between. The DNA of the CDR3 is TGTGCCAGCAGCCAAGGATTTGAAAGCCTATCGTATGGCTACACCTTC. Amino acid sequence: CASSQGFESLSYGYTF.

This clone was picked up a small number of times. The CDR3 coding sequence is TGTGCCAGCAGCCCCGATCTACAGGGCACCATATATTTT. Translation: CASSPDLQGTIYF. This chain links TRBV3-1 (or the pseudogene TRBV3-2) with TRBJ1-3; a possible D gene is TRBD1 (6 bases). Germline CDR1 reads LGHDT; CDR2 reads YNNKEL (reference sequence). The length of the CDR3 is 13 residues. Trimming took 4 bases from V and 9 from J, leaving 13 bases between them.

This chain links TRBV19 with TRBJ2-1; TRBD2 matches 11 bases. The J segment lost 9 bases and the V segment lost 4 bases, leaving 11 bases of the junction unmatched. CDR3 length: 16 amino acids. Germline values: CDR1 LNHDA, CDR2 SQIVND (reference sequence). For the CDR3, the DNA is TGTGCCAGTAGTAAAGGGGCTAGCGGGGGGCAAAGTGAGCAGTTCTTC. Translation gives CASSKGASGGQSEQFF.

The chain uses TRBV5-1 and TRBJ1-1, with D maybe TRBD1 (6 bases). Between the trimmed V and J ends, which lost 2 bases and 4 bases, there was a span of 12 bases. Germline CDR1 reads SGHRS; CDR2 reads YFSETQ. This CDR3 comprises 14 residues. CDR3 residues: CASSFSNRVTEAFF. DNA for the CDR3: TGCGCCAGCAGCTTCTCGAACAGGGTCACTGAAGCTTTCTTT.

The chain joins TRBV3-1 (or the pseudogene TRBV3-2) to TRBJ2-7; D unclear. Trimming left V 3 bases short and J 4 bases short, with 7 bases between. Looked up from germline, CDR1 is LGHDT and CDR2 is YNNKEL (reference sequence). This CDR3 has 12 residues. The DNA of the CDR3 is TGTGCCAGCAGCCAGACCAGTTACGAGCAGTACTTC. As protein: CASSQTSYEQYF.

V is TRBV24-1 and J is TRBJ2-1; TRBD2 matches 10 bases. Germline loops: CDR1 KGHDR, CDR2 SFDVKD. Trimming took 3 bases from V and 6 from J; bases not matched to a gene: 7. CDR3 length equals 16 residues. The CDR3 DNA sequence: TGTGCCACCAGTGATGATAGCGGGAGGCGGGCCAATGAGCAGTTCTTC. Amino acids: CATSDDSGRRANEQFF.

The J gene is TRBJ1-5, the V gene TRBV20-1; no reliable D call. V lost 6 bases and J lost 6, with 3 bases in between. CDR3 length equals 9 residues. Germline V gene lookup returns CDR1 DFQATT and CDR2 SNEGSKA (reference sequence). The CDR3 nucleotides read TGCAGTGCGGCTCAGCCCCAGCATTTT. Amino acid sequence: CSAAQPQHF.

This chain connects TRBV7-2 to TRBJ1-1; possibly TRBD1 for D (6 bases). The CDR3 runs to 15 residues. The V gene's germline CDR1 is SGHTA and CDR2 FQGNSA. The V and J ends lost 4 bases and 1 base respectively, with 13 bases between them. CDR3 DNA sequence: TGTGCCAGCAGCTCTGAGCAGGGGAGGAACACTGAAGCTTTCTTT. Protein product: CASSSEQGRNTEAFF.

V and J are TRBV7-9 and TRBJ2-7; no clear D gene. V lost 0 bases, J lost 0 bases, and 12 bases lay in between. Germline loops: CDR1 SEHNR, CDR2 FQNEAQ (reference sequence). The CDR3 is 16 amino acids. The CDR3 DNA sequence: TGTGCCAGCAGCTTAGCGAGAGGACGCGGCTCCTACGAGCAGTACTTC. This gives the protein CASSLARGRGSYEQYF.